A single sample is the source of the 17 T cell receptor beta chains below, sequenced in a study of blood T cell repertoires in COVID-19. TCRdb keeps only in-frame clones here, not all; method: immunoSEQ multiplex PCR. The sample has some 180,000 clones; about 83% are singletons. Sequencing used peripheral blood. Receptor source: a woman older than 75 with COVID-19, enrolled during active disease.

The V and J genes are TRBV30 and TRBJ1-1, with D possibly being TRBD1 (5 bases). The CDR3 contains 11 residues. Germline loops: CDR1 GTSNPN, CDR2 SVGIG (reference sequence). Trimming left V 2 bases short and J 8 bases short, with 9 bases between. CDR3 nucleotide sequence: TGTGCCTGGAGTCTCGGGGGAGAAGCTTTCTTT. As protein: CAWSLGGEAFF. The variable domain in full, completed from reference TRBV30 and TRBJ1-1, reads SQTIHQWPATLVQPVGSPLSLECTVEGTSNPNLYWYRQAAGRGLQLLFYSVGIGQISSEVPQNLSASRPQDRQFILSSKKLLLSDSGFYLCAWSLGGEAFFGQGTRLTVV.

The V and J genes are TRBV2 and TRBJ2-2, with 7 bases fitting TRBD1. The germline V gene encodes CDR1 SNHLY and CDR2 FYNNEI. This CDR3 is built from 14 residues. V trimming: 6 bases; J trimming: 3 bases; junction bases outside the gene matches: 4. DNA of the CDR3: TGTGCCAGCAGCAGGGACAGATACACCGGGGAGCTGTTTTTT. Residues: CASSRDRYTGELFF.

The chain has TRBV5-1 and TRBJ1-5, with D tentatively TRBD1 (5 bases). V lost 1 base to trimming and J lost 3 bases, with 8 bases between them. Germline values: CDR1 SGHRS, CDR2 YFSETQ. This CDR3 has 14 amino acids. The CDR3, as DNA: TGCGCCAGCAGCTTGACAGGTTCCAATCAGCCCCAGCATTTT. It yields the protein CASSLTGSNQPQHF.

The chain employs TRBV2 and TRBJ2-7; 9 positions match TRBD2. CDR3 size: 14 residues. V lost 2 bases to trimming and J lost 9 bases; unmatched junction nucleotides: 8. Germline V gene sequence: CDR1 SNHLY, CDR2 FYNNEI. This CDR3 reads CASSERREGVGQYF. CDR3 in DNA: TGTGCCAGCAGTGAAAGGCGGGAGGGAGTGGGGCAGTACTTC. Based on the CDR3 plus reference TRBV2 and TRBJ2-7, the full variable domain is EPEVTQTPSHQVTQMGQEVILRCVPISNHLYFYWYRQILGQKVEFLVSFYNNEISEKSEIFDDQFSVERPDGSNFTLKIRSTKLEDSAMYFCASSERREGVGQYFGPGTRLTVT.

The chain joins TRBV7-8 to TRBJ1-6, with 7 bases that match TRBD1. This CDR3 is built from 14 residues. CDR1 and CDR2 from the germline V gene are SGHVS and FQNEAQ. Losses at the gene ends were 8 bases for V and 10 bases for J; bases not matched to a gene: 11. This CDR3 is CASGHRGSISPLHF. For the CDR3, the DNA is TGTGCCAGCGGCCACAGGGGTTCGATCTCACCCCTCCACTTT. Full variable domain (missing parts from reference TRBV7-8 and TRBJ1-6): GAGVSQSPRYKVAKRGQDVALRCDPISGHVSLFWYQQALGQGPEFLTYFQNEAQLDKSGLPSDRFFAERPEGSVSTLKIQRTQQEDSAVYLCASGHRGSISPLHFGNGTRLTVT.

This rearrangement joins TRBV7-9 to TRBJ2-3; D might be TRBD2 (5 bases). The length of the CDR3 is 15 residues. V was clipped by 4 bases and J by 1 base, with 12 bases between them. Per the germline V gene, CDR1 is SEHNR and CDR2 is FQNEAQ (reference sequence). The CDR3 bases are TGTGCCAGCAGCTCGACGGGTAGCGGCACAGATACGCAGTATTTT. Amino acid sequence: CASSSTGSGTDTQYF.

The chain combines TRBV30 with TRBJ2-7, with TRBD1 matching over 7 bases. Trimming removed 0 bases from V and 2 bases from J; junction bases left unmatched: 10. CDR1 is GTSNPN, CDR2 SVGIG, per germline (reference sequence). The CDR3 sequence is 16 residues long. Here the CDR3 reads CAWSVKNRGTPYEQYF. The DNA for the CDR3 is TGTGCCTGGAGTGTTAAAAACAGGGGTACTCCCTACGAGCAGTACTTC.

The chain couples TRBV4-3 to TRBJ2-7; D is perhaps TRBD1 (6 bases). This CDR3 is built from 16 residues. Germline CDR1 LGHNA, CDR2 YSLEER. V gave up 4 bases and J gave up 7 bases, with 23 bases separating them. The CDR3 region is CASSPYRAGVILEQYF. The CDR3 DNA is TGCGCCAGCAGCCCGTATCGGGCAGGGGTAATTTTAGAGCAGTACTTC.

The chain is built from TRBV20-1 and TRBJ2-1; maybe TRBD2 (5 bases). Per germline, CDR1 DFQATT and CDR2 SNEGSKA (reference sequence). V was shortened by 6 bases and J by 9 bases, with 12 bases between the two germline ends. CDR3 length equals 11 residues. The CDR3 region has the DNA TGCAGTGCCAGGACTGTGGGTGAGCAGTTCTTC. Its protein product is CSARTVGEQFF.

The rearrangement uses TRBV6-2 or TRBV6-3 and TRBJ1-3, with 9 bases aligning to TRBD1. Per germline, CDR1 MNHEY and CDR2 SVGEGT. CDR3 length: 18 residues. V lost 2 bases to trimming and J lost 0 bases; unmatched junction nucleotides: 8. The CDR3 is CASSYGWGQGSSGNTIYF. CDR3 nucleotide sequence: TGTGCCAGCAGTTACGGCTGGGGACAGGGCTCCTCTGGAAACACCATATATTTT.

V and J are TRBV7-2 and TRBJ1-2, with a tentative D call TRBD1 (5 bases). The V end lost 2 bases, the J end lost 8 bases, and 12 bases lay between the germline ends. Germline CDR1 reads SGHTA; CDR2 reads FQGNSA. The CDR3 is made up of 13 amino acids. CDR3 protein: CASSLIRVKGYTF. CDR3 coding DNA: TGTGCCAGCAGCTTAATCAGGGTAAAAGGCTACACCTTC.

The V and J genes are TRBV7-6 and TRBJ2-2; 7 nucleotides align to TRBD2. The ends lost 0 bases at V and 5 bases at J; junction bases unmatched: 3. Germline loops: CDR1 SGHVS, CDR2 FNYEAQ. This CDR3 is built from 15 residues. The CDR3: CASSLARGWTGELFF. The CDR3 nucleotides read TGTGCCAGCAGCTTAGCGCGGGGGTGGACCGGGGAGCTGTTTTTT. The full variable domain, with the rest looked up from reference TRBV7-6 and TRBJ2-2, is GAGVSQSPRYKVTKRGQDVALRCDPISGHVSLYWYRQALGQGPEFLTYFNYEAQQDKSGLPNDRFSAERPEGSISTLTIQRTEQRDSAMYRCASSLARGWTGELFFGEGSRLTVL.

This sequence joins TRBV11-2 and TRBJ2-7, with TRBD2 matching over 10 bases. Looked up from germline, CDR1 is SGHAT and CDR2 is FQNNGV. This CDR3 contains 19 residues. J gave up 3 bases and V 3 bases, and 17 bases lay outside the gene matches. The CDR3 here is CASSFSFTSGMDIYYEQYF. CDR3 nucleotide sequence: TGTGCCAGCAGCTTCTCCTTTACTAGCGGGATGGACATTTACTACGAGCAGTACTTC.

The chain is built from TRBV28 and TRBJ2-7; 14 bases are shared with TRBD2. This CDR3 has 15 residues. V lost 6 bases, J lost 3 bases, and 4 bases stayed unmatched. The germline V gene has CDR1 MDHEN and CDR2 SYDVKM. DNA of the CDR3: TGTGCCAGCAGCCCGGGACTAGCGGGAGTCTACGAGCAGTACTTC. Its protein product is CASSPGLAGVYEQYF.

The chain recombines TRBV27 with TRBJ2-5, with D maybe TRBD2 (6 bases). The CDR3 consists of 13 residues. The germline gives CDR1 MNHEY, CDR2 SMNVEV (reference sequence). V was shortened by 2 bases and J by 5 bases, with 9 bases between the two germline ends. CDR3 nucleotide sequence: TGTGCCAGCAGTTTAGGGGGGTGGGAGACCCAGTACTTC. Encoded protein: CASSLGGWETQYF.

The V gene is TRBV30, the J gene TRBJ1-5; D may be TRBD1 (5 bases). The CDR3 sequence is 13 residues long. Looked up from germline, CDR1 is GTSNPN and CDR2 is SVGIG (reference sequence). V shed 0 bases and J shed 5 bases, with 8 bases lying between them. The CDR3 loop is CAWSVQVDQPQHF. In DNA form, the CDR3 reads TGTGCCTGGAGTGTACAGGTGGATCAGCCCCAGCATTTT.

The genes are TRBV6-5 and TRBJ1-4; 9 nucleotides match TRBD1. V was pared by 8 bases and J by 7 bases, with 5 bases of the junction left unmatched. Germline assignment: CDR1 MNHEY and CDR2 SVGAGI. This CDR3 region has 13 residues. CDR3 protein: CASRGQGIEKLFF. Here the CDR3 DNA reads TGTGCCAGCCGAGGACAGGGGATTGAAAAACTGTTTTTT.